This T cell receptor beta chain was profiled in a study of CD8 T cells in ankylosing spondylitis. The CDR3 spans 12 residues. The ends lost 4 bases at V and 2 bases at J; junction bases unmatched: 2. The germline V gene encodes CDR1 DFQATT and CDR2 SNEGSKA (reference sequence). TCR beta libraries were made by quantitative 5'-RACE with molecular barcodes. From the 5' RACE reads, TCRdb called clonotypes with MiXCR, one entry per CDR3 protein. The sample has 300,000 to 400,000 distinct CDR3 sequences; 20% to 25% are singletons. This clonotype was observed a few times. Its cognate antigen is unknown. Study findings and constraints: Disease-linked clones bore a CD8+ phenotype, appearing relatively rarely in peripheral blood.

The material sequenced was blood, either unsorted or a sorted T cell fraction (not recorded which). This TCR was recovered from a male donor with ankylosing spondylitis or in good health (not recorded which). The chain carries TRBV20-1 and TRBJ2-7; 7 nucleotides align to TRBD1. In DNA, the CDR3 is TGCAGTGCTAACAGGGGCACCTACGAGCAGTACTTC. It codes for CSANRGTYEQYF.